This T cell receptor beta chain was sequenced in a study of shared clonotypes between healthy human individuals. CDR1 is KGHSH, CDR2 LQKENI, per germline. The CDR3 runs 15 residues. J gave up 0 bases and V 6 bases, and 5 bases lay outside the gene matches. In the original processing: Filtering differed because ImmunoSEQ produced junction-only sequences that carried no quality scores. The method was immunoSEQ multiplex PCR; TCRdb's version includes in-frame clones alone and lacks a portion of them. D and trimming were read from the DNA, whereas the V and J calls and clone size are those reported in that table. The sample includes 2 million to 2.5 million clones, approximately 90% of them seen just once.

This chain connects TRBV18 to TRBJ1-3, with 7 positions matching TRBD1. This clonotype originated in a man aged 18 to 30 in good health. Some clones in this sample may be carry-over from other donors' samples. Sequenced: naive CD4+ T cells from PBMCs. Sample subset: CD45RA+ positively selected. CDR3 residues: CASSVGQLSGNTIYF. The CDR3 DNA sequence: TGTGCCAGCTCGGTGGGACAGCTCTCTGGAAACACCATATATTTT.